This is a list of T cell receptor beta chains from one sample in a study of tumor and adjacent non-tumor tissue in lung cancer. TCRdb re-analysed the multiplex PCR reads in MiXCR, keeping a single row per CDR3 protein. The sample consists of roughly 120,000 distinct CDR3 sequences, approximately 87% of them appearing once. Sequencing was performed on lung tumor tissue. The receptors come from a man between 65 and 85 years old with non-small cell lung cancer. Each CDR3 is given with its conserved first and last residue. D genes are given only for firm matches. Clone size is stated in some rows and not others, as once, few, many or a class when expanded.

J,V,D,length,size,CDR3,DNA
TRBJ2-3,TRBV12-3/TRBV12-4,NA,12,NA,CASGLPRDTQYF,TGTGCCAGCGGTCTGCCCCGAGATACGCAATATTTT
TRBJ2-7,TRBV18,NA,14,NA,CASSQLDGSYEQCF,TGTGCCAGCTCACAACTTGACGGCTCCTACGAGCAGTGCTTC
TRBJ1-5,TRBV6-8,NA,19,NA,CASSYWSLQGRGVIEAQHF,TGTGCCAGTAGTTACTGGTCCTTACAAGGACGGGGGGTAATCGAGGCCCAGCATTTT
TRBJ2-7,TRBV11-2,NA,16,NA,CASSPHAGTPTYEHYF,TGTGCCAGCAGCCCCCACGCCGGGACACCAACCTACGAGCACTATTTC
TRBJ2-2,TRBV29-1,NA,11,NA,CRGRDARELFF,TGCAGAGGACGCGACGCCAGGGAGCTGTTTTTT
TRBJ2-1,TRBV28,NA,15,NA,CARSTVRGRYNVQFF,TGTGCCCGCAGTACGGTCCGGGGGCGTTACAATGTGCAGTTCTTC
TRBJ2-3,TRBV5-1,NA,13,NA,CTSSLARAGTLYF,TGCACCAGCAGTTTGGCCCGGGCCGGGACGCTGTATTTT
TRBJ2-7,TRBV4-2,TRBD1,14,NA,CAASQGQGLYEQYF,TGTGCAGCCAGCCAAGGACAGGGCCTCTACGAGCAGTACTTC
TRBJ2-5,TRBV4-2,TRBD2,16,many,CASSQVVSGGGETQYF,TGTGCCAGCAGCCAAGTCGTCAGCGGGGGGGGGGAGACCCAGTACTTC
TRBJ2-3,TRBV6-2/TRBV6-3,NA,10,NA,CASGADTQHF,TGTGCCAGCGGCGCGGATACACAACATTTT
TRBJ1-4,TRBV6-5,TRBD1,15,once,CASRSRQGRGEQLFF,TGTGCCAGTAGATCTAGACAGGGGAGAGGTGAACAACTGTTTTTT
TRBJ2-7,TRBV28,TRBD1,15,many,CASRFRQGATYEQYF,TGTGCCAGCAGGTTCAGACAGGGGGCGACCTACGAGCAGTACTTC
TRBJ2-4,TRBV24-1,NA,15,NA,CASSDSRIAKNIQYF,TGTGCCAGCAGTGATTCGCGAATAGCCAAAAACATTCAGTACTTC
TRBJ2-7,TRBV6-6,NA,15,NA,CAIKRTGTSSYEQNF,TGTGCCATCAAAAGAACCGGGACATCATCCTACGAGCAGAACTTC
TRBJ2-3,TRBV4-3,NA,15,NA,CASSHFSVETDTQYF,TGCGCCAGCAGCCACTTTTCGGTAGAGACAGATACGCAGTATTTT
TRBJ2-5,TRBV4-1,NA,14,NA,CASNQHWGQESLYF,TGCGCCAGCAACCAACATTGGGGGCAAGAGAGCCTGTACTTC
TRBJ2-5,TRBV29-1,NA,14,NA,CSVGGPAVGETQYF,TGCAGTGTTGGTGGACCAGCGGTAGGAGAGACCCAGTACTTC
TRBJ2-1,TRBV7-6,TRBD2,18,once,CASSLGASGGAGYSEQFF,TGTGCCAGCAGCTTAGGGGCCAGCGGGGGGGCAGGCTACAGTGAGCAGTTCTTC
TRBJ2-3,TRBV6-5,TRBD1,15,NA,CAISTPDRGTDAQYF,TGTGCCATCAGCACTCCGGACAGGGGCACAGATGCGCAGTATTTT
TRBJ1-5,TRBV6-2/TRBV6-3,TRBD1,15,NA,CASSLGRGLIQPQHF,TGTGCCAGCAGTTTGGGCAGGGGGCTAATTCAGCCCCAGCATTTT
TRBJ1-1,TRBV29-1,NA,13,NA,CGVAPGVNTEAFF,TGCGGCGTAGCACCGGGGGTGAACACTGAAGCTTTCTTT
TRBJ1-1,TRBV6-2/TRBV6-3,NA,15,NA,CASSKQGSWVTEAFF,TGTGCCAGCAGTAAACAAGGCTCCTGGGTCACTGAAGCTTTCTTT
TRBJ1-6,TRBV11-3,NA,16,NA,CASSSRTENYNSPLHF,TGTGCCAGCAGCTCACGGACAGAAAACTATAATTCACCCCTCCACTTT
TRBJ2-5,TRBV11-3,NA,15,NA,CAGSLGISMDETQYF,TGTGCCGGCAGCTTAGGGATTAGTATGGACGAAACCCAGTACTTC
TRBJ2-1,TRBV7-8,NA,13,NA,CASILAVGNEQFF,TGTGCCAGCATCTTAGCGGTGGGGAATGAGCAGTTCTTC
TRBJ2-1,TRBV6-2/TRBV6-3,NA,13,NA,CASSRGGYNKHFF,TGTGCCAGCAGCAGAGGCGGTTACAATAAGCATTTCTTC
TRBJ2-7,TRBV4-1,TRBD1,14,few,CASSHGQGAEEQYF,TGCGCCAGCAGTCATGGACAGGGGGCTGAAGAGCAGTACTTC
TRBJ2-1,TRBV11-2,NA,14,NA,CVGSQGGGGGEQFF,TGTGTCGGCAGCCAGGGGGGGGGAGGGGGTGAGCAGTTCTTC
TRBJ2-1,TRBV4-1,NA,15,NA,CASSQGLQGPNLQFF,TGCGCCAGCAGCCAAGGTCTGCAGGGGCCCAATTTGCAGTTCTTC
TRBJ2-7,TRBV6-6,NA,14,NA,CVSTKNMGHYEQYF,TGTGTCAGCACTAAAAATATGGGGCATTACGAGCAGTACTTC
TRBJ1-1,TRBV10-1,NA,14,NA,CARSESGMDTEAFF,TGTGCCAGAAGTGAGTCGGGAATGGACACTGAAGCTTTCTTT
TRBJ1-2,TRBV12-3/TRBV12-4,NA,12,NA,CACSSGSYGYTF,TGTGCCTGCAGTTCGGGTAGCTATGGCTACACCTTC
TRBJ2-7,TRBV5-6,NA,18,NA,CASISNPKGVAIPYEQYF,TGTGCCAGCATCTCAAATCCCAAGGGAGTAGCAATCCCCTACGAGCAGTACTTC
TRBJ2-4,TRBV7-3,NA,16,NA,CASSPGLGLAKNIQYF,TGTGCCAGCAGCCCGGGCCTAGGCCTAGCCAAAAACATTCAGTACTTC
TRBJ2-1,TRBV5-5,TRBD1,15,NA,CASSWDRGSYNEQLF,TGTGCCAGCAGCTGGGACAGGGGGTCCTACAATGAGCAGCTCTTC
TRBJ2-5,TRBV5-1,NA,15,NA,CASSRLVGYQETQYF,TGCGCCAGCAGCCGACTAGTGGGGTACCAAGAGACCCAGTACTTC
TRBJ1-2,TRBV4-1,NA,15,NA,CASSQGVQSFVGYTF,TGCGCCAGCAGCCAAGGTGTGCAGTCTTTTGTTGGCTACACCTTC
TRBJ1-2,TRBV6-5,TRBD1,13,NA,CASRPGTGNVYTF,TGTGCCAGCAGACCTGGGACAGGGAATGTCTACACCTTC
TRBJ1-1,TRBV6-1,NA,13,NA,CAAGIEGFTEAFF,TGTGCCGCCGGGATAGAGGGCTTTACTGAAGCTTTCTTT
TRBJ2-3,TRBV5-4,NA,16,NA,CASSLEAAPFGYTQYF,TGTGCCAGCAGCTTGGAGGCAGCACCCTTTGGATATACGCAGTATTTT